This TCR beta chain was recorded in a study of pediatric ulcerative colitis. Study-level findings and limits: Compared with controls, ulcerative colitis showed greater blood-rectum clone sharing. Repertoires came from total lymphocyte DNA, so rare subsets like regulatory T cells may be missed.

The CDR3 covers 13 residues. Germline V CDR1 and CDR2: MNHEY, SVGAGI. V was pared by 0 bases and J by 3 bases, with 5 bases between. This clone was seen a few times. The antigen is unknown. Up to 500,000 reads were sequenced per sample. TCRdb's copy holds only in-frame clones and misses some; the assay was immunoSEQ multiplex PCR. The sample has 55,000 to 75,000 clones; about 86% are singletons. The V call is TRBV6-5, the J call TRBJ1-1; no clear D gene. The TCR comes from a boy aged 5-17 years with severe ulcerative colitis. Sequenced material: blood. In DNA form, the CDR3 reads TGTGCCAGCAGTTACTCGAAATACACTGAAGCTTTCTTT. This translates into CASSYSKYTEAFF.